The present T cell receptor (beta chain) was sequenced within a study of T cell responses to AZD1222 COVID-19 vaccine (dated by TCRdb to the early 2020s). Study-level background: AZD1222 recipients whose second dose came at about 4 weeks and those whose second dose came at about 12 weeks were combined into one group, since spike-specific TCR depth and breadth did not differ between the two schedules. Enrollment into the trials was organized by age into subgroups of 18-55, 56-69 and 70-plus years, and those subgroups contained roughly 150, 30 and 60 TCR-sequenced participants, respectively. A total of over 230 trial participants underwent TCR sequencing, of whom about 200 received two doses of AZD1222 and around 26 received two doses of the MenACWY control vaccine.

The time point label on this specimen signifies: baseline before first vaccination. Samples from vaccinated people were obtained from the UK trials COV001 and COV002, which included a single-blind randomized controlled phase 2/3 trial of AZD1222 (ChAdOx1 nCoV-19) in healthy adults. Trial participant PBMC samples were collected at day 0 and day 28 after the second dose for TCRbeta chain sequencing. The CDR3 regions of human TCRbeta chains were subjected to immunosequencing. The study's own analysis went as follows. TCRs in the repertoires were matched against a reference library of SARS-CoV-2-specific TCRs that had been generated with the MIRA antigen-specificity platform. Breadth was defined as the fraction of unique TCRs that were SARS-CoV-2-associated, and depth was defined as the fraction of total T cells that were SARS-CoV-2-associated. Each spike-specific TCR was assigned to its reactive spike region and to a CD4 or CD8 class using the MIRA data. Log10-transformed breadth and depth values were compared by one-way ANOVA with Sidak's multiple comparisons tests. TCRdb carries this immuneACCESS record with in-frame sequences only. Its versions omit some clonotypes, under half of them owing to an unresolved V gene in the studies checked, with the rest unexplained. V, J and clone size are those of that table, while D and trimming were read from the DNA. For this sample there are tens of thousands of clones; roughly 89% appear just once. 2% to 2.5% of the sample rests with the top ten.

Broad study findings and their caveats: The 56-69-year group was small, and its depth increase did not reach significance, likely because of low power. Most participants were white British and females outnumbered males, and the authors suggested that clonal diversity may have been underestimated. The vaccine-associated CD4 TCRs covered the entire spike protein, and the dominant responses fell in regions 160-218 and 743-854. Spike-specific TCR breadth and depth rose significantly after two AZD1222 doses compared with day 0 and with MenACWY recipients. Nearly half of unique spike-specific TCRs reportedly recognized epitopes outside regions mutated in the B.1.351 and B.1.1.7 variants. Conclusions about previously exposed vaccinees were limited because only six AZD1222 recipients were SARS-CoV-2 seropositive at baseline. Because no samples from the day 14 peak response were available, repertoires could be characterized only after the peak T cell response.

The germline V gene yields SGHTA for CDR1 and FQGNSA for CDR2. From cysteine to phenylalanine, the CDR3 is 18 amino acids long. Only the CDR3 portion is preserved as DNA: 54 bases, with reading frame beginning at the first base. From V the trimming removes 1 base and from J it removes 0 bases, while the gene matches leave 7 bases of the junction unaccounted for. A word on this clone: The antigen it binds to is not known. No much larger clone exists at a distance of one base, and base qualities are not known.

The clonotype originates from an adult in good health. The sequence joins TRBV7-2 to TRBJ2-1; 9 bases in the middle match TRBD2. Specimen: peripheral blood, collected on day 0 of AZD1222 vaccination. The bases read TGTGCCAGCAGCTTAGTAGCTAGCGGGGCCAGCTCCTACAATGAGCAGTTCTTC. This translates into CASSLVASGASSYNEQFF.